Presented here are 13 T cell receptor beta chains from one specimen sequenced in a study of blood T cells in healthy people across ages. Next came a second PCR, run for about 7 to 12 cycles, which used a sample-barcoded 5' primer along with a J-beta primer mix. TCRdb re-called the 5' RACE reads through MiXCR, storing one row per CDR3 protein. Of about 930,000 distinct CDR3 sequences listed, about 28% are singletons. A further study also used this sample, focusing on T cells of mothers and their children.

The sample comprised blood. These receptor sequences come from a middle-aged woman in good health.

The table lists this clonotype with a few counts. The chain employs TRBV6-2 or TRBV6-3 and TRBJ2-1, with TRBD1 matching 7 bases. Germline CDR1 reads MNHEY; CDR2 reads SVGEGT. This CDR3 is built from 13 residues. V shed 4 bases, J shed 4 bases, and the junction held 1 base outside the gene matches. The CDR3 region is CASSWGQYNEQFF. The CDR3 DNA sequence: TGTGCCAGCAGTTGGGGACAGTACAATGAGCAGTTCTTC.

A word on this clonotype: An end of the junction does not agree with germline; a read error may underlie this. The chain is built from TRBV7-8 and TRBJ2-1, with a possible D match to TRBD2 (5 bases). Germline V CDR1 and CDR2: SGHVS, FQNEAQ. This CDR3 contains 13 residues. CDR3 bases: TGTGCCAGCAGCTTGTTATCTCGGGATGAGCGGTTCTTC. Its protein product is CASSLLSRDERFF.

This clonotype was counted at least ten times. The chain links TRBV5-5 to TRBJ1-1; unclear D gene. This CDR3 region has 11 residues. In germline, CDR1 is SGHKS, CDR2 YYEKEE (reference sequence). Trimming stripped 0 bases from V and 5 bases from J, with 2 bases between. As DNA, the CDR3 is TGTGCCAGCAGCTTGGAAACTGAAGCTTTCTTT. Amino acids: CASSLETEAFF.

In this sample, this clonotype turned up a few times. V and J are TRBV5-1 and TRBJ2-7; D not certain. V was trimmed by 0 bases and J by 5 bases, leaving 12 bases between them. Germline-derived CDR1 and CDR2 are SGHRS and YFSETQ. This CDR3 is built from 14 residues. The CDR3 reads CASSLDQGFNEQYF. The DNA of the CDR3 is TGCGCCAGCAGCTTGGATCAAGGGTTCAACGAGCAGTACTTC.

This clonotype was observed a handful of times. In nucleotides, the CDR3 is TGTGCCAGCAGTCAGGTCCCCTACAATGAGCAGTTCTTC. It yields the protein CASSQVPYNEQFF. The chain carries TRBV6-5 and TRBJ2-1; D not certain. The V end lost 5 bases, the J end lost 2 bases, and 7 bases lay between the germline ends. This CDR3 is built from 13 residues. CDR1 and CDR2 (germline): MNHEY, SVGAGI.

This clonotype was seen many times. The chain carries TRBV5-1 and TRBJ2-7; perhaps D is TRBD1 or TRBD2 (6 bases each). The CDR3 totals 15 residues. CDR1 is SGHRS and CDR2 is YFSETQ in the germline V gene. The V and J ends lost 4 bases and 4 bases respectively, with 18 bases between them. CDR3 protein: CASSPLGGPTYEQYF. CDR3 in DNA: TGCGCCAGCAGCCCCCTTGGGGGGCCGACTTACGAGCAGTACTTC. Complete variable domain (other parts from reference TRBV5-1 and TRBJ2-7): KAGVTQTPRYLIKTRGQQVTLSCSPISGHRSVSWYQQTPGQGLQFLFEYFSETQRNKGNFPGRFSGRQFSNSRSEMNVSTLELGDSALYLCASSPLGGPTYEQYFGPGTRLTVT.

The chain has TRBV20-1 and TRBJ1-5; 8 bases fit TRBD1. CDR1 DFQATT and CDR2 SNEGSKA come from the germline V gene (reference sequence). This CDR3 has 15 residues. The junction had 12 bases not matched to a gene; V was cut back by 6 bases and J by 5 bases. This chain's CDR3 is CSALIGGQVYQPQHF. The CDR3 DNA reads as TGCAGTGCCCTTATAGGGGGACAGGTTTATCAGCCCCAGCATTTT.

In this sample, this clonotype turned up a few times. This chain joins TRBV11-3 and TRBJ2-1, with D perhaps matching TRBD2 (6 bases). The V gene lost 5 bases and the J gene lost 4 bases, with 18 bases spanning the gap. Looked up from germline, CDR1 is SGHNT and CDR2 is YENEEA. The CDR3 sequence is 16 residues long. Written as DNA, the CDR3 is TGTGCCAGCAGCGGCCCTGGGGAGGAGGATTACAATGAGCAGTTCTTC. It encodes CASSGPGEEDYNEQFF.

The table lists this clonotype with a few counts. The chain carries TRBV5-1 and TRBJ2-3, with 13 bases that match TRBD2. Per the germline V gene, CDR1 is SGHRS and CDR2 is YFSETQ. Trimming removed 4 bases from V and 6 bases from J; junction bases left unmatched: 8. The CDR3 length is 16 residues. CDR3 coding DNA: TGCGCCAGCAGCCCTGCAACTAGCGGGGGGGCCGATACGCAGTATTTT. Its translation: CASSPATSGGADTQYF.

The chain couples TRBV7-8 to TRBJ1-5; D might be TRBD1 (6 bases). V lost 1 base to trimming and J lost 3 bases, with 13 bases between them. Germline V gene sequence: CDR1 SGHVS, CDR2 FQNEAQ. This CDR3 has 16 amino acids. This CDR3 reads CASSLVSRGVNQPQHF. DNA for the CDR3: TGTGCCAGCAGCTTAGTGAGCAGGGGTGTCAATCAGCCCCAGCATTTT.

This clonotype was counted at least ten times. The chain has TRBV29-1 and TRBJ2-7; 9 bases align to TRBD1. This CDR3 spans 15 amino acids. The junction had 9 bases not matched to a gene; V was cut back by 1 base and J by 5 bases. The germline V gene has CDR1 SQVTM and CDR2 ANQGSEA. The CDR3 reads CSVEGTGTGLNEQYF. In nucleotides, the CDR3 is TGCAGCGTTGAAGGAACGGGGACAGGGCTAAACGAGCAGTACTTC.

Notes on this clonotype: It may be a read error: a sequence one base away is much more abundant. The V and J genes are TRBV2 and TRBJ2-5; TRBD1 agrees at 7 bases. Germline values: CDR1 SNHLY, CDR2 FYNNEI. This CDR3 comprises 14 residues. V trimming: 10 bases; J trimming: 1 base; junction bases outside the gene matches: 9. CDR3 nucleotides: TGTGCCAACAGGGGAGACAGACTCCAAGAGACCCAGTACTTC. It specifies CANRGDRLQETQYF.

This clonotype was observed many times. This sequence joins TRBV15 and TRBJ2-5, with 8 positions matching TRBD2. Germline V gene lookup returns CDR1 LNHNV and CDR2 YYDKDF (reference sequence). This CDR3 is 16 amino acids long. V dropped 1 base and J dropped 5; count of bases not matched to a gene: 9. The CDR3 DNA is TGTGCCACCAGCAGAGTTGTGGTAGCGGGGCTGGAGACCCAGTACTTC. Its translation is CATSRVVVAGLETQYF.